Detailed here is one T cell receptor (beta chain). The data are from a study of long-term antiretroviral therapy in people with HIV. They ran version v3.0 of the immunoSEQ assay at survey level. Generated by immunoSEQ multiplex PCR, the TCRdb table keeps only in-frame clones and is missing some. The repertoire has about 33,000 clones, around three quarters of them found once; the top ten carry just over 7%. The CDR3 is 14 amino acids. The V gene end was trimmed by 3 bases and the J gene end by 9 bases; junction bases not matched to a gene: 13. The germline V gene encodes CDR1 GTSNPN and CDR2 SVGIG (reference sequence).

The clonotype originates from a woman aged 50 to 60 with HIV. The gene calls are TRBV30 and TRBJ2-5; 7 positions agree with TRBD2. This material consisted of unsorted PBMCs, taken 2 years after starting antiretroviral therapy. The CDR3 region has the DNA TGTGCCTGGAGGGAAACTAGCGTATTCGAGGCCCAGTACTTC. Its translation is CAWRETSVFEAQYF.